This TCR beta chain derives from a study of blood T cell repertoires in COVID-19. On the study more broadly: PBMCs, B-cell-depleted T cells, or T cells were the source of the cDNA or gDNA that made up the material.

Per the original data handling: Reference gene primer amplification in the assay estimated nucleated cell counts. Data came from immunoSEQ multiplex PCR; TCRdb stores just in-frame clones and leaves some out. The V and J calls and clone size come from that table; D and trimming were worked out from the DNA. The sample carries roughly 65,000 clones, 60% to 80% recorded once. The sample was peripheral blood. This sequence was found in a human donor in a cohort sampled during active COVID-19.

In nucleotides, the CDR3 is TGTGCCAGCAGTTACTCGAGCAGGGTTTTAACGCGGCAGCCCCAGCATTTT. Its protein product is CASSYSSRVLTRQPQHF. The chain recombines TRBV6-2 or TRBV6-3 with TRBJ1-5; D may be TRBD1 (5 bases). CDR1 MNHEY and CDR2 SVGEGT come from the germline V gene. The CDR3 spans 17 residues. V dropped 0 bases and J dropped 7 bases, with 19 bases sitting between them.